What follows is one T cell receptor beta chain and its context. People in the exposed group encountered a COVID-19 case within 2 weeks before entering the study. The data stem from a study of blood T cell repertoires in COVID-19. Study-level information: Italy, Spain and the United States were the sources of the convalescent and acute COVID-19 samples.

This CDR3 comprises 14 residues. Germline V gene sequence: CDR1 LGHNA, CDR2 YNFKEQ. The V and J ends lost 4 bases and 4 bases respectively, with 10 bases between them. Authors' data handling: Amplified reference gene primers provided the basis for estimating nucleated cell counts. TCRdb's table, derived via immunoSEQ multiplex PCR, lists solely in-frame clones and lacks some. Clonal size and the V and J genes are those of that table, whereas D and trimming came from the DNA. This table has approximately 250,000 clones, approximately 88% appearing once. Sequences were obtained from PBMCs or T cells enriched from blood (not recorded which). The clonotype comes from a middle-aged woman who had been exposed to COVID-19. The chain employs TRBV4-2 and TRBJ2-2; no firm D call. The CDR3 loop reads CASSLGEITGELFF. The CDR3 nucleotides are TGTGCCAGCAGCCTCGGAGAAATCACCGGGGAGCTGTTTTTT.